The present entry profiles one T cell receptor beta chain with its context. The source of the sample is a study of blood T cell repertoires in COVID-19. On the study more broadly: Collection of acute and convalescent COVID-19 samples took place in the United States, Italy and Spain. Sources were T cells, B-cell-depleted T cells, or PBMCs; the material itself was cDNA or gDNA.

Per the authors' pipeline: Scientists estimated how many nucleated cells there were by amplifying reference gene primers. The method was immunoSEQ multiplex PCR; TCRdb's version includes in-frame clones alone and lacks a portion of them. That table supplies the V and J calls and clone size; D and trimming were determined from the DNA. The data contain 100,000 or so clones, roughly 85% of them singletons. CDR1 and CDR2 (germline): SEHNR, FQNEAQ (reference sequence). This CDR3 region has 15 residues. The V segment lost 1 base and the J segment 3 bases; nucleotides outside the gene matches: 1. The sequenced sample was peripheral blood. This rearrangement joins TRBV7-9 to TRBJ2-1; 9 bases match TRBD2. The TCR sequence derives from a man between 50 and 59 years old with acute or convalescent COVID-19. CDR3 loop: CASSLGLADYNEQFF. CDR3 DNA: TGTGCCAGCAGCTTAGGACTAGCGGACTACAATGAGCAGTTCTTC.